This T cell receptor (beta chain) derives from a study of T-cell reconstitution after alpha-beta-depleted transplantation in children. Germline CDR1 is SQVTM and CDR2 is ANQGSEA. The CDR3 sequence is 13 residues long. This clonotype was seen a single time. The antigen remains unidentified. The junction differs from germline at one of its ends, possibly a read error. Study-wide findings and caveats: Surviving recipient T cells and thymic progenitors accounted for the high day-60 TCRbeta diversity observed in some patients.

TCRbeta library construction was performed incorporating unique molecular identifiers. MiXCR, applied by TCRdb to the PCR reads, yields one record per CDR3 protein. The sample carries around 580,000 distinct CDR3 sequences, 27% recorded once. The sequenced sample was PBMCs, obtained before TCRalphabeta/CD19-depleted stem cell transplant. The gene calls are TRBV29-1 and TRBJ1-1, with unresolved D. This TCR derives from a boy less than two years old with Wiskott-Aldrich syndrome, due to receive a stem cell transplant. The CDR3 DNA follows: TGCAGCGTAGTACAGCGTTTAGGCGCTGACGCTTTCTTT. Residues: CSVVQRLGADAFF.